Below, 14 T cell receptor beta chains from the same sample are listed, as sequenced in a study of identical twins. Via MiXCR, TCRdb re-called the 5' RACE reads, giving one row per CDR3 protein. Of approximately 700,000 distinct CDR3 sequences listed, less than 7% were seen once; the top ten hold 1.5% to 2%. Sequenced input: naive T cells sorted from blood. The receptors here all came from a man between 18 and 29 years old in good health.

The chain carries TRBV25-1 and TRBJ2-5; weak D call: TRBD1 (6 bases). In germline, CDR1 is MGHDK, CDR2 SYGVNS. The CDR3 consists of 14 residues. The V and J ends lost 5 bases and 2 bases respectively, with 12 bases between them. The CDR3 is CASSRGHLQETQYF. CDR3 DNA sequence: TGTGCCAGCAGTCGGGGACATCTACAAGAGACCCAGTACTTC.

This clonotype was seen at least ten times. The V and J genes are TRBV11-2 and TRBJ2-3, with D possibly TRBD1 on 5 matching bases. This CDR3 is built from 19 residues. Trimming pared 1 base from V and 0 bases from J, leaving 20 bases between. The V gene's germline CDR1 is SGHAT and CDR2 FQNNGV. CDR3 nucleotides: TGTGCCAGCAGCTTAGTTATAAGAGACAGCTTAACTAGCACAGATACGCAGTATTTT. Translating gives CASSLVIRDSLTSTDTQYF.

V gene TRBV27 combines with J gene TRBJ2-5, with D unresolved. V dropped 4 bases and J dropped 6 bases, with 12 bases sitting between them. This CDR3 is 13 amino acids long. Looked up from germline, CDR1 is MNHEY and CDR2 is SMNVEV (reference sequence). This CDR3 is CASSSSFLKTQYF. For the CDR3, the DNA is TGTGCCAGCAGTTCCTCCTTTTTAAAGACCCAGTACTTC.

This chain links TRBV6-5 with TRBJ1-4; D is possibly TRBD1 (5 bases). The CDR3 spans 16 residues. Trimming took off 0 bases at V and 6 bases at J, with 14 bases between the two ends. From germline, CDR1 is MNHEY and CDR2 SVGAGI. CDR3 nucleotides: TGTGCCAGCAGTTACTCGGTGTCGGGAGGGGATGAAAAACTGTTTTTT. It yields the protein CASSYSVSGGDEKLFF.

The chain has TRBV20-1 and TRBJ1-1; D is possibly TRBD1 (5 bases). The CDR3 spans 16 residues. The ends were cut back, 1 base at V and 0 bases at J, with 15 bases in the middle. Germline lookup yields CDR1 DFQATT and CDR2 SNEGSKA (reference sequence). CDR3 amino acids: CSARAPGTSMNTEAFF. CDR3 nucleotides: TGCAGTGCTAGAGCCCCAGGGACGTCCATGAACACTGAAGCTTTCTTT.

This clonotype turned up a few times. This CDR3 reads CASSGLGGTNEQFF. In DNA form, the CDR3 reads TGTGCCAGCAGTGGGCTGGGGGGGACCAATGAGCAGTTCTTC. This chain joins TRBV6-1 and TRBJ2-1; 7 bases match TRBD2. Germline V gives CDR1 MNHNS, CDR2 SASEGT. Trimming cost V 4 bases and J 6 bases; bases outside gene matches: 6. This CDR3 contains 14 residues.

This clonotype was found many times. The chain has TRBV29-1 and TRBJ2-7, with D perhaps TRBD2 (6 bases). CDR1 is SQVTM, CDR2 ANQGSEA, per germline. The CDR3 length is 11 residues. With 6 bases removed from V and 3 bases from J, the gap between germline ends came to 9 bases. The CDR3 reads CSVSGVYEQYF. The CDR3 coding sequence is TGCAGCGTGTCGGGAGTCTACGAGCAGTACTTC.

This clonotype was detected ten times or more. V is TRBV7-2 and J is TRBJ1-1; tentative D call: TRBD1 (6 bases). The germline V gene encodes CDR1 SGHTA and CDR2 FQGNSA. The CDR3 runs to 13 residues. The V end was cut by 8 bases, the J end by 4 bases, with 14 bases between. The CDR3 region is CASSPGGVTEAFF. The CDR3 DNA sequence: TGTGCCAGCTCCCCCGGGGGCGTCACTGAAGCTTTCTTT.

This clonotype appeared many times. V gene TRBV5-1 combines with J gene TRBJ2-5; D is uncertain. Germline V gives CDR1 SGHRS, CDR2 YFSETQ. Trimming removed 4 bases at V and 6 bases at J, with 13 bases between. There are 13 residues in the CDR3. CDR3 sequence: CASSRHVMQTQYF. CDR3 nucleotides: TGCGCCAGCAGCAGGCACGTCATGCAGACCCAGTACTTC.

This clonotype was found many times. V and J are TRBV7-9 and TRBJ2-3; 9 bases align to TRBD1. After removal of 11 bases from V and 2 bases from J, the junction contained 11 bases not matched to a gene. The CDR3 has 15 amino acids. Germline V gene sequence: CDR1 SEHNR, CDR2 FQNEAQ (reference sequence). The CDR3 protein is CAGLRGQGPTDTQYF. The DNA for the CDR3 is TGTGCCGGACTACGGGGACAGGGACCCACAGATACGCAGTATTTT.

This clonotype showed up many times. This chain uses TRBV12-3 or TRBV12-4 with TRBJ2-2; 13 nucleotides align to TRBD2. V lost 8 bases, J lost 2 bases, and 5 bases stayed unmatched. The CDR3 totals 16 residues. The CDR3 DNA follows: TGTGCCAGCCTCAGGACTAGCGGGAGCAACACCGGGGAGCTGTTTTTT. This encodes CASLRTSGSNTGELFF.

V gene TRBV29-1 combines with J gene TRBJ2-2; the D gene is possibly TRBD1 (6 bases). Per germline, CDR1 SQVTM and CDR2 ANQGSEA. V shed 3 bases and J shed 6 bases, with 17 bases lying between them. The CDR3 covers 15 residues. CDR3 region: CSVEAGTTSSGELFF. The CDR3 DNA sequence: TGCAGCGTTGAGGCCGGGACAACCTCCTCCGGGGAGCTGTTTTTT.

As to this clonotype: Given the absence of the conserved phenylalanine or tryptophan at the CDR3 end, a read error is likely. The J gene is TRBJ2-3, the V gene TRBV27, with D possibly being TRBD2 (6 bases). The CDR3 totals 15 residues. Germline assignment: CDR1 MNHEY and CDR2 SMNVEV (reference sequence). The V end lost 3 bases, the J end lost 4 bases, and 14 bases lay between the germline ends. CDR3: CASSLSGVVADTQYV. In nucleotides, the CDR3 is TGTGCCAGCAGTTTGTCGGGGGTTGTGGCAGATACGCAGTATGTT.

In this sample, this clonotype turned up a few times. CDR3 loop: CASRHTGDEAQYF. The CDR3 region has the DNA TGTGCCAGCAGGCATACCGGGGACGAGGCCCAGTACTTC. The chain couples TRBV28 to TRBJ2-5; the D gene could be TRBD1 or TRBD2 (5 bases each). This CDR3 spans 13 amino acids. V shed 6 bases and J shed 9 bases, with 17 bases lying between them. CDR1 and CDR2 from the germline V gene are MDHEN and SYDVKM.